What follows are 20 T cell receptor beta chains derived from one specimen sequenced in a study of CD8 T cells in Susac syndrome. With random hexamers, roughly 0.45 to 1 ug RNA was reverse transcribed. Via MiXCR, TCRdb re-called the immunoSEQ multiplex PCR reads, giving one row per CDR3 protein. The repertoire holds about 240,000 distinct CDR3 sequences, roughly 95% seen once, with around 0.1% in the top ten. The source material was CD4+ T cells from PBMCs. Every receptor here comes from a human donor with Susac syndrome.

The rearrangement joins TRBV20-1 to TRBJ2-2; 7 positions match TRBD2. The CDR3 runs 14 residues. The germline V gene has CDR1 DFQATT and CDR2 SNEGSKA (reference sequence). J lost 2 bases, V lost 5 bases, and 5 bases had no gene match. Here the CDR3 DNA reads TGCAGTGCTGGGGGACTATCAAACACCGGGGAGCTGTTTTTT. Encoded protein: CSAGGLSNTGELFF.

The CDR3 is CASSQGNGYYEQYF. The CDR3 coding sequence is TGTGCCAGCAGCCAAGGAAATGGCTACTACGAGCAGTACTTC. The V and J genes are TRBV14 and TRBJ2-7; D call uncertain. V lost 1 base to trimming and J lost 3 bases, with 10 bases between them. This CDR3 is 14 amino acids long. Germline V lookup: CDR1 SGHDN, CDR2 FVKESK.

The V call is TRBV9, the J call TRBJ1-1; D is uncertain. V lost 0 bases to trimming and J lost 6 bases, with 9 bases between them. Germline CDR1 is SGDLS and CDR2 is YYNGEE. This CDR3 has 13 amino acids. Here the CDR3 DNA reads TGTGCCAGCAGCGTAGCTGTCTACTCTGAAGCTTTCTTT. Translated: CASSVAVYSEAFF.

The J gene is TRBJ1-1, the V gene TRBV7-9; D uncertain. The V end lost 1 base, the J end lost 10 bases, and 10 bases lay between the germline ends. Germline loops: CDR1 SEHNR, CDR2 FQNEAQ (reference sequence). The CDR3 spans 12 residues. CDR3 protein: CASSLDSSAAFF. The DNA for the CDR3 is TGTGCCAGCAGCTTAGACAGCTCAGCAGCTTTCTTT. The whole variable domain, remainder taken from reference TRBV7-9 and TRBJ1-1, is DTGVSQNPRHKITKRGQNVTFRCDPISEHNRLYWYRQTLGQGPEFLTYFQNEAQLEKSRLLSDRFSAERPKGSFSTLEIQRTEQGDSAMYLCASSLDSSAAFFGQGTRLTVV.

This clonotype has just one count. The rearrangement joins TRBV5-4 to TRBJ2-7; TRBD2 aligns across 9 bases. CDR3 length: 17 residues. V dropped 0 bases and J dropped 1; count of bases not matched to a gene: 8. Germline-derived CDR1 and CDR2 are SGHNT and YYREEE (reference sequence). For the CDR3, the DNA is TGTGCCAGCAGCTTGGCGGCGGGAGGGCCAAGGTCCTACGAGCAGTACTTC. This sequence encodes CASSLAAGGPRSYEQYF. The variable domain in full, completed from reference TRBV5-4 and TRBJ2-7, reads ETGVTQSPTHLIKTRGQQVTLRCSSQSGHNTVSWYQQALGQGPQFIFQYYREEENGRGNFPPRFSGLQFPNYSSELNVNALELDDSALYLCASSLAAGGPRSYEQYFGPGTRLTVT.

This chain joins TRBV2 and TRBJ1-2; the D gene is possibly TRBD1 (6 bases). There are 14 residues in the CDR3. The germline V gene encodes CDR1 SNHLY and CDR2 FYNNEI. V was clipped by 7 bases and J by 4 bases, with 16 bases between them. The CDR3 region is CASKYRVLLYGYTF. CDR3 DNA sequence: TGTGCCAGCAAGTACAGGGTCCTCCTCTATGGCTACACCTTC.

The chain recombines TRBV29-1 with TRBJ2-1; 10 bases are a match to TRBD2. The V gene's germline CDR1 is SQVTM and CDR2 ANQGSEA. J lost 3 bases, V lost 0 bases, and 5 bases had no gene match. There are 16 residues in the CDR3. For the CDR3, the DNA is TGCAGCGTTGAAGAAAGGGGACTAGCGCGCTACAATGAGCAGTTCTTC. It is translated as CSVEERGLARYNEQFF.

The chain joins TRBV20-1 to TRBJ2-7, with D perhaps being TRBD1 or TRBD2 (5 bases each). Trimming cost V 0 bases and J 3 bases, with 18 bases left between them. The germline V gene has CDR1 DFQATT and CDR2 SNEGSKA (reference sequence). The CDR3 sequence is 16 residues long. Here the CDR3 reads CSARDGGEVEDYEQYF. DNA for the CDR3: TGCAGTGCTAGAGATGGGGGAGAGGTGGAGGACTACGAGCAGTACTTC.

This clonotype was recorded once. The chain carries TRBV29-1 and TRBJ2-3; TRBD2 matches 7 bases. Germline lookup yields CDR1 SQVTM and CDR2 ANQGSEA. V lost 4 bases, J lost 2 bases, and 9 bases stayed unmatched. This CDR3 has 15 amino acids. The DNA of the CDR3 is TGCAGCGTTGGTCGGCGGGAGAGTCCCACAGATACGCAGTATTTT. It yields the protein CSVGRRESPTDTQYF.

The chain recombines TRBV29-1 with TRBJ2-6; 10 nucleotides line up with TRBD1. Germline-derived CDR1 and CDR2 are SQVTM and ANQGSEA. The CDR3 consists of 16 residues. The ends lost 8 bases at V and 7 bases at J; junction bases unmatched: 14. The CDR3 reads CSPSLDRGFLANVLTF. The CDR3 DNA follows: TGCAGCCCTTCCTTGGACAGGGGGTTTTTAGCCAACGTCCTGACTTTC.

The chain links TRBV3-1 to TRBJ2-1; D not resolved. Germline V gives CDR1 LGHDT, CDR2 YNNKEL (reference sequence). The CDR3 is 13 residues long. Trimming shortened V by 0 bases and J by 8 bases, and 8 bases separated the two germline ends. The CDR3 reads CASSQETVDEQFF. In DNA, the CDR3 is TGTGCCAGCAGCCAAGAGACCGTAGATGAGCAGTTCTTC.

This chain uses TRBV18 with TRBJ2-5, with D possibly matching TRBD1 (5 bases). The germline CDR1 and CDR2 sequences are KGHSH and LQKENI. CDR3 length equals 13 residues. The V and J ends lost 3 bases and 5 bases respectively, with 10 bases between them. This chain's CDR3 is CASSPPDIETQYF. For the CDR3, the DNA is TGTGCCAGCTCACCCCCGGACATTGAGACCCAGTACTTC.

The V call is TRBV6-5, the J call TRBJ1-1; 7 bases are shared with TRBD1. Germline values: CDR1 MNHEY, CDR2 SVGAGI. V shed 0 bases and J 4 bases; nucleotides not matched to a gene: 5. The CDR3 has 15 amino acids. The CDR3 reads CASSYSRGQVTEAFF. CDR3 sequence (DNA): TGTGCCAGCAGTTACTCGAGGGGGCAAGTCACTGAAGCTTTCTTT.

The CDR3, as DNA: TGTGCCAGCAGCGTAGGAGCAACGGAGAGGGCCCTAAACATTCAGTACTTC. It codes for CASSVGATERALNIQYF. The chain uses TRBV9 and TRBJ2-4, with D maybe TRBD2 (5 bases). The V gene lost 0 bases and the J gene lost 6 bases, with 19 bases spanning the gap. The CDR3 loop spans 17 amino acids. Germline lookup yields CDR1 SGDLS and CDR2 YYNGEE.

The rearrangement uses TRBV29-1 and TRBJ1-5, with D unclear. V was shortened by 4 bases and J by 8 bases, with 12 bases between the two germline ends. The CDR3 has 12 amino acids. CDR1 and CDR2 (germline): SQVTM, ANQGSEA. The CDR3 nucleotides read TGCAGCGTTGGAGAGCCCAAAGAGCCCCAGCATTTT. It codes for CSVGEPKEPQHF.

The DNA of the CDR3 is TGCAGTGCTAGAGATCCTGTGTCACCCTCCTACGAGCAGTACTTC. Translating gives CSARDPVSPSYEQYF. The chain carries TRBV20-1 and TRBJ2-7; no clear D gene. Germline CDR1 DFQATT, CDR2 SNEGSKA (reference sequence). The CDR3 sequence is 15 residues long. Trimming removed 0 bases at V and 0 bases at J, with 12 bases between.

This clonotype was recorded only once. The chain uses TRBV6-6 and TRBJ1-5; 11 positions match TRBD1. V dropped 2 bases and J dropped 3; count of bases not matched to a gene: 3. The CDR3 spans 16 residues. Germline V gene lookup returns CDR1 MNHNY and CDR2 SVGAGI (reference sequence). CDR3 residues: CASSYRTGGYNQPQHF. In nucleotides, the CDR3 is TGTGCCAGCAGTTACAGGACAGGGGGCTACAATCAGCCCCAGCATTTT.

V gene TRBV5-1 combines with J gene TRBJ1-1; tentatively, D is TRBD1 (6 bases). CDR3 length: 14 residues. In germline, CDR1 is SGHRS, CDR2 YFSETQ. Trimming took 0 bases from V and 4 from J, leaving 10 bases between them. CDR3 DNA: TGCGCCAGCAGCTTGGCCGCACAGGGCACTGAAGCTTTCTTT. Its translation: CASSLAAQGTEAFF.

The sample holds one count of this clonotype. This chain joins TRBV7-3 and TRBJ2-6; weak D call: TRBD1 (5 bases). This CDR3 region has 16 residues. Germline CDR1 and CDR2: SGHTA and FQGTGA. V was pared by 3 bases and J by 0 bases, with 9 bases between. In DNA, the CDR3 is TGTGCCAGCAGCTTGCAGGGTAGCTCTGGGGCCAACGTCCTGACTTTC. Its translation: CASSLQGSSGANVLTF.

The V call is TRBV7-9, the J call TRBJ2-7; D perhaps matches TRBD1 (6 bases). The CDR3 sequence is 15 residues long. The germline gives CDR1 SEHNR, CDR2 FQNEAQ (reference sequence). The V end was cut by 1 base, the J end by 2 bases, with 12 bases between. CDR3 sequence: CASSLGWDKTYEQYF. CDR3 in DNA: TGTGCCAGCAGCTTAGGGTGGGACAAGACCTACGAGCAGTACTTC.